This record looks at one TCR beta chain sequence and its context. Trimming took off 4 bases at V and 0 bases at J, with 19 bases between the two ends. CDR3 length equals 18 residues. In germline, CDR1 is SGDLS, CDR2 YYNGEE. Libraries were prepared by immunoSEQ multiplex PCR; TCRdb keeps only in-frame clonotypes and omits some of them. The table shows tens of thousands of clones, with roughly nine tenths occurring only once. The data belong to a study of T cell responses to AZD1222 COVID-19 vaccine. V and J are TRBV9 and TRBJ1-4, with TRBD1 as a possible D gene (5 bases). The sample in question was peripheral blood, obtained on day 0 of AZD1222 vaccination. The source is an adult in good health. The chain's CDR3 is CASSPRGEGVTTNEKLFF. The DNA for the CDR3 is TGTGCCAGCAGCCCCCGGGGGGAGGGCGTTACAACTAATGAAAAACTGTTTTTT.